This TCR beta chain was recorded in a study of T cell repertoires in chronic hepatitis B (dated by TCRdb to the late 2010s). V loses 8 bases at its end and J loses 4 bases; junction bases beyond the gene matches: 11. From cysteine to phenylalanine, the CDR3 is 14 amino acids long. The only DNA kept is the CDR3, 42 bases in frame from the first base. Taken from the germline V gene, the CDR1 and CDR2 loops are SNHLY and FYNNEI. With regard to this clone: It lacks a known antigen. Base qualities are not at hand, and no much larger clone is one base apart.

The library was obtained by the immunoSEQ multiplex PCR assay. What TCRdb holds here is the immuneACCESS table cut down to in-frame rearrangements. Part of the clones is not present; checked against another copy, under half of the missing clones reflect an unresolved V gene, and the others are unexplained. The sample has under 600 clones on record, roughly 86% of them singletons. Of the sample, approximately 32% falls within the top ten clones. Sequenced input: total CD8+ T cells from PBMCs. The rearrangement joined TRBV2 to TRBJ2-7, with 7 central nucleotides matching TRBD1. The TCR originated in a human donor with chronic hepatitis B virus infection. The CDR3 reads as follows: CASGNRDSLYEQYF. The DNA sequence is TGTGCCAGCGGAAACCGGGACAGTCTATACGAGCAGTACTTC.